This TCR beta chain was recovered during a study of regulatory T cells in long-lasting Graves disease. CDR1 is SNHLY and CDR2 is FYNNEI in the germline V gene. The CDR3 has 15 amino acids. Trimming took 4 bases from V and 2 from J; bases not matched to a gene: 8. Findings of the study overall: Favored gene segments in persistent disease were TRBV28, TRBJ1-2 and TRBJ2-5.

Indicated time point: newly diagnosed GD, antithyroid drugs for less than 3 months. Making the TCR library involved RNA that had been extracted from PBMCs. Diagnoses of Graves' disease were made by American Thyroid Association guidelines. The EDTA tubes were filled with 7.5 to 9 milliliters of drawn peripheral blood. To note about this clonotype: Its target is unknown.

For TCR beta, libraries came from iRepertoire HTBI primers and Arm-PCR of CDR3 regions. MiXCR, applied by TCRdb to the multiplex PCR reads, yields one record per CDR3 protein. The data hold around 400,000 distinct CDR3 sequences, with 15% to 17% observed a single time. Sequencing used peripheral blood mononuclear cells (PBMCs), obtained at new diagnosis, from a patient treated with antithyroid drugs. The TCR comes from a female donor with Graves disease. The chain recombines TRBV2 with TRBJ2-7, with 7 bases lining up with TRBD1. The chain's CDR3 is CASSALTGTAYEQYF. The DNA for the CDR3 is TGTGCCAGCAGTGCCTTGACAGGGACCGCCTACGAGCAGTACTTC.